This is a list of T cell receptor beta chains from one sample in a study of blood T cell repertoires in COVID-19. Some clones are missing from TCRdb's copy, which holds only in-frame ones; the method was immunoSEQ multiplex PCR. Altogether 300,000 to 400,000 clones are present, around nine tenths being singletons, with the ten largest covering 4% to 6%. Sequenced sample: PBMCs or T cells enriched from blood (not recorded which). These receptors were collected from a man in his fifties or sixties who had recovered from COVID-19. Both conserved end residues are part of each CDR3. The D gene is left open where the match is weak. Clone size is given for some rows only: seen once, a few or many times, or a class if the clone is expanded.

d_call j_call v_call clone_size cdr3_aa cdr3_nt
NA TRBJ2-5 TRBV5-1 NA CASSLRAGEGETQYF TGCGCCAGCAGCTTGAGGGCAGGGGAAGGCGAGACCCAGTACTTC
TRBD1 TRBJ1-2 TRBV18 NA CASSPEGTGRAHGYTF TGTGCCAGCTCACCAGAAGGGACAGGGAGGGCCCACGGCTACACCTTC
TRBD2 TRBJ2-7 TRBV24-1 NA CATSDPTQTSGRNEQYF TGTGCCACCAGTGATCCCACCCAGACTAGCGGGAGAAACGAGCAGTACTTC
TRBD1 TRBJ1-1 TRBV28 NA CASSLWTGGAFF TGTGCCAGCAGTTTATGGACAGGGGGAGCTTTCTTT
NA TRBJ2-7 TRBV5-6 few CASSGRDPYEQYF TGTGCCAGCAGCGGCAGGGATCCCTACGAGCAGTACTTC
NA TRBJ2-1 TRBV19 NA CASTPSASSYNEQFF TGTGCCAGTACCCCTTCTGCGAGCTCCTACAATGAGCAGTTCTTC
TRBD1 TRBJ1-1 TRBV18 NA CASSIQGSGTEAFF TGTGCCAGCTCAATACAGGGGAGTGGTACTGAAGCTTTCTTT
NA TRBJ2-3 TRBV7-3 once CASSLYTTDTQYF TGTGCCAGCAGCTTATACACCACAGATACGCAGTATTTT
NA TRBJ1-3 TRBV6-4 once CASSDSGVPERNTIYF TGTGCCAGCAGTGACTCCGGGGTACCTGAAAGAAACACCATATATTTT
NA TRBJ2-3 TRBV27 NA CASSLPGLGLDTQYF TGTGCCAGCAGTTTACCAGGGCTAGGTCTAGATACGCAGTATTTT
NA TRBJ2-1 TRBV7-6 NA CASSLVTPHPAAEQFF TGTGCCAGCAGCTTAGTGACCCCTCATCCAGCGGCTGAGCAGTTCTTC
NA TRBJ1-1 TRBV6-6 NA CASSYEGVGTEAFF TGTGCCAGCAGTTACGAGGGCGTAGGCACTGAAGCTTTCTTT
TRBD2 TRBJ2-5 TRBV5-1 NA CASSPSGRAGETQYF TGCGCCAGCAGCCCAAGCGGGAGGGCCGGGGAGACCCAGTACTTC
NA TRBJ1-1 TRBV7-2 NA CASTLLRLGTEAFF TGTGCCAGCACCCTTTTGCGGCTGGGCACTGAAGCTTTCTTT
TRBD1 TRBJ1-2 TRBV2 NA CASSEGSPTGASNYGYTF TGTGCCAGCAGTGAAGGGTCCCCGACAGGGGCGAGTAACTATGGCTACACCTTC
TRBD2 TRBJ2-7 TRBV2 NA CASRRLAGHEQYF TGTGCCAGCAGGAGACTAGCGGGACACGAGCAGTACTTC
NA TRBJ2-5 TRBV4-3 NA CASSQEAPPAGSQETQYF TGCGCCAGCAGCCAAGAGGCGCCTCCTGCGGGGAGCCAAGAGACCCAGTACTTC
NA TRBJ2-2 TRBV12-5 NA CASGRDTGELFF TGTGCTAGTGGACGGGACACCGGGGAGCTGTTTTTT
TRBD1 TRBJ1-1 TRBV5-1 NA CASSVGALAEGGRDTEAFF TGCGCCAGCAGCGTCGGGGCCCTCGCGGAAGGGGGCCGGGACACTGAAGCTTTCTTT
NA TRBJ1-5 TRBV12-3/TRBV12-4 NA CASSAGGPQHF TGTGCCAGCAGCGCGGGGGGGCCCCAGCATTTT
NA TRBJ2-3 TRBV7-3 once CASSPTVNTDTQYF TGTGCCAGCAGCCCGACAGTGAACACAGATACGCAGTATTTT
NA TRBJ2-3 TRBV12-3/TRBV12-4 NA CASSEITDTQYF TGTGCCAGCAGCGAGATCACAGATACGCAGTATTTT
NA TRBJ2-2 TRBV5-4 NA CASSLSRGLNTGELFF TGTGCCAGCAGCTTGTCCCGCGGCCTGAACACCGGGGAGCTGTTTTTT
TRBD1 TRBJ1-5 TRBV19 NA CASRRTGGNNQPQHF TGTGCCAGTAGGAGGACAGGGGGCAACAATCAGCCCCAGCATTTT
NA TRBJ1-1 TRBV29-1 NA CSVGGVRNTEAFF TGCAGCGTAGGAGGGGTGCGGAACACTGAAGCTTTCTTT
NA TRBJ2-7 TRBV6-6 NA CASSADSREQYF TGTGCCAGCAGTGCTGACAGCCGCGAGCAGTACTTC
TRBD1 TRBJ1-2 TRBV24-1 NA CATSDQGVVYGYTF TGTGCCACCAGTGATCAGGGGGTGGTCTATGGCTACACCTTC
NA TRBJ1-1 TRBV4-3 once CASSQTELNTEAFF TGCGCCAGCAGCCAAACAGAATTGAACACTGAAGCTTTCTTT
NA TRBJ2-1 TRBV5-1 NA CASSLAGQTSYNEQFF TGCGCCAGCAGCTTGGCCGGACAGACCTCCTACAATGAGCAGTTCTTC
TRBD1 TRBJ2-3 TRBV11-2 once CASRQTGLNTDTQYF TGTGCCAGCAGACAGACAGGGCTAAACACAGATACGCAGTATTTT
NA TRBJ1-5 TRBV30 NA CAWSVRGTGNQPQHF TGTGCCTGGAGTGTACGCGGCACGGGCAATCAGCCCCAGCATTTT